This TCR beta chain comes out of a study of CD8+ T cells in alopecia areata. Overall study context: Among treated patients, oral tofacitinib was administered at 5 to 10 mg twice daily.

Specified treatment: oral pan-JAK inhibitor, 5-10 mg twice daily. Patients with alopecia areata provided lesional scalp punch biopsies as well as peripheral blood. Isolated RNA was reverse transcribed into cDNA used as the sequencing template. Sequenced by immunoSEQ multiplex PCR; TCRdb stores in-frame clones only, minus some. In the table there are 15,000 to 20,000 clones, approximately 59% of which are singletons. The study's findings and limits: While tofacitinib was given, many expanded lesional clones persisted in scalp and blood. Tofacitinib delivered significant drops in scalp clonality and in expanded CD8+ clones among the top 100.

Of note for this clone: What it recognizes is unknown.

This specimen was skin, taken at week 4, from a patient treated with tofacitinib. The clonotype comes from a human donor with alopecia areata.

The CDR3 loop reads CASSLEAGGPLHF. CDR3 nucleotides: TGTGCCAGCAGCTTAGAGGCAGGGGGGCCCCTCCACTTT. The chain couples TRBV7-2 to TRBJ1-6; 7 bases are shared with TRBD1. The trim removed 1 base at V and 13 bases at J, leaving 4 bases unmatched. This CDR3 has 13 amino acids. Germline lookup yields CDR1 SGHTA and CDR2 FQGNSA.